The 2 T cell receptor beta chains given below trace back to one sample, sequenced in a study of blood T cell repertoires in COVID-19. Using immunoSEQ multiplex PCR, the repertoire was profiled, and TCRdb retains in-frame clones only, with some absent. The sample includes some 68,000 clones, roughly four fifths seen only once; the top ten take 25% to 30%. Sequences were obtained from peripheral blood. The receptors stem from a man in his 70s with acute or convalescent COVID-19.

This chain connects TRBV19 to TRBJ1-1; weak D call: TRBD1 (6 bases). Trimming left V 1 base short and J 6 bases short, with 21 bases between. Germline V CDR1 and CDR2: LNHDA, SQIVND (reference sequence). This CDR3 contains 17 residues. The CDR3 DNA is TGTGCCAGTAGTATAGCCGGCGGGGGGGCGCGGTTCGCTGAAGCTTTCTTT. Its translation is CASSIAGGGARFAEAFF. Together with reference TRBV19 and TRBJ1-1, the CDR3 gives the full variable domain: DGGITQSPKYLFRKEGQNVTLSCEQNLNHDAMYWYRQDPGQGLRLIYYSQIVNDFQKGDIAEGYSVSREKKESFPLTVTSAQKNPTAFYLCASSIAGGGARFAEAFFGQGTRLTVV.

The V and J genes are TRBV5-4 and TRBJ2-2; 11 bases map to TRBD2. This CDR3 comprises 16 residues. With 3 bases clipped from V and 1 base from J, the junction kept 2 bases outside the gene matches. Germline loops: CDR1 SGHNT, CDR2 YYREEE (reference sequence). The CDR3, as DNA: TGTGCCAGCAGCTCCGGACTAGCGGGGAACACCGGGGAGCTGTTTTTT. Amino acids: CASSSGLAGNTGELFF.